The 6 T cell receptor beta chains below come from one sample, sequenced in a study of blood T cell repertoires in COVID-19. Repertoires were generated with immunoSEQ multiplex PCR, while TCRdb's copy carries only in-frame clones and drops some. The table shows roughly 250,000 clones, with around 83% occurring only once. Sequencing used peripheral blood. The receptors derive from a woman aged 50 to 65 with acute or convalescent COVID-19.

The V and J genes are TRBV13 and TRBJ2-3, with D possibly TRBD2 on 6 matching bases. The CDR3 runs 17 residues. CDR1 PRHDT and CDR2 FYEKMQ come from the germline V gene (reference sequence). The germline V and J ends were trimmed by 6 bases and 2 bases, with 21 bases remaining between them. For the CDR3, the DNA is TGTGCCAGCAGGACTCCCACTTTGGGGGGTACCACAGATACGCAGTATTTT. Translating it yields CASRTPTLGGTTDTQYF.

This rearrangement joins TRBV28 to TRBJ2-3; 9 bases map to TRBD1. This CDR3 comprises 20 residues. The germline CDR1 and CDR2 sequences are MDHEN and SYDVKM. J lost 0 bases, V lost 4 bases, and 17 bases had no gene match. CDR3: CASSWREERDRADSTDTQYF. Written as DNA, the CDR3 is TGTGCCAGCAGTTGGCGAGAAGAGCGGGACAGGGCCGATAGCACAGATACGCAGTATTTT.

The V gene is TRBV28, the J gene TRBJ2-3; D perhaps matches TRBD1 (5 bases). The germline V gene encodes CDR1 MDHEN and CDR2 SYDVKM. The V and J ends lost 4 bases and 4 bases respectively, with 9 bases between them. CDR3 size: 13 residues. This chain's CDR3 is CASSSRGPDTQYF. The CDR3 DNA follows: TGTGCCAGCAGTTCAAGGGGCCCAGATACGCAGTATTTT.

The chain couples TRBV2 to TRBJ2-5; 8 positions match TRBD1. V shed 8 bases, J shed 5 bases, and the junction held 10 bases outside the gene matches. The germline gives CDR1 SNHLY, CDR2 FYNNEI. This CDR3 has 14 residues. The CDR3 is CASRKDRVIETQYF. The DNA for the CDR3 is TGTGCCAGCCGGAAGGACAGGGTGATTGAGACCCAGTACTTC.

The J gene is TRBJ2-7, the V gene TRBV3-1 (or the pseudogene TRBV3-2); the D gene is possibly TRBD2 (5 bases). Germline loops: CDR1 LGHDT, CDR2 YNNKEL (reference sequence). V lost 3 bases, J lost 9 bases, and 15 bases lay in between. CDR3 length equals 13 residues. The CDR3 coding sequence is TGTGCCAGCAGCCAGCGGACCGACGGGGTGCAGTACTTC. The encoded protein is CASSQRTDGVQYF.

This CDR3 reads CASSQEKGAYGYTF. The CDR3 nucleotides are TGCGCCAGCAGCCAAGAAAAAGGGGCCTATGGCTACACCTTC. V usage is TRBV4-3 and J usage is TRBJ1-2; weak D call: TRBD1 (5 bases). The CDR3 runs to 14 residues. V lost 0 bases and J lost 4, with 9 bases in between. Germline loops: CDR1 LGHNA, CDR2 YSLEER.